This T cell receptor beta chain stems from a study of PD-L1 blockade in urothelial cancer. Produced via immunoSEQ multiplex PCR; TCRdb's table is partial and in-frame only. The sample has 130,000 or so clones, 70% to 85% seen once. Time point: pretreatment peripheral blood. The length of the CDR3 is 16 residues. Per the germline V gene, CDR1 is SGHRS and CDR2 is YFSETQ. Trimming cost V 4 bases and J 2 bases; bases outside gene matches: 5. In this sample, this clone turned up once. The origin of this receptor is a man between 45 and 60 years old with urothelial cancer. Sequences were derived from PBMCs, sampled around atezolizumab (anti-PD-L1) treatment. V usage is TRBV5-1 and J usage is TRBJ2-7; 14 bases are shared with TRBD2. The CDR3 DNA reads TGCGCCAGCAGCGGGGGACTAGCGGGAGTTCCCTACGAGCAGTACTTC. Its protein is CASSGGLAGVPYEQYF.